These 32 T cell receptor beta chains were sequenced from one sample in a study of T cell responses to AZD1222 COVID-19 vaccine. The protocol was immunoSEQ multiplex PCR, while the TCRdb copy is restricted to in-frame clones and leaves out a portion. The sample records over 100,000 clones, 75% to 90% being singletons. The sequencing here drew on peripheral blood, taken on day 0 of AZD1222 vaccination. The receptors were gathered from an adult in good health.

The V gene is TRBV30, the J gene TRBJ2-3; tentatively, D is TRBD1 (6 bases). V was cut by 0 bases and J by 10 bases, with 8 bases left in between. The length of the CDR3 is 11 residues. Germline CDR1 is GTSNPN and CDR2 is SVGIG (reference sequence). This chain's CDR3 is CAWSVQGSQYF. In nucleotides, the CDR3 is TGTGCCTGGAGTGTACAGGGATCGCAGTATTTT.

This chain uses TRBV2 with TRBJ2-2, with TRBD2 identical over 7 bases. From germline, CDR1 is SNHLY and CDR2 FYNNEI. Unmatched junction bases numbered 8, after V lost 7 bases and J lost 6 bases. This CDR3 is 14 amino acids long. CDR3 loop: CASMGLSGPGELFF. The CDR3 region has the DNA TGTGCCAGCATGGGACTATCGGGACCCGGGGAGCTGTTTTTT.

The chain employs TRBV12-5 and TRBJ2-2, with D tentatively TRBD2 (6 bases). The germline CDR1 and CDR2 sequences are LGHNT and FRNRAP. The CDR3 contains 14 residues. V shed 8 bases and J shed 5 bases, with 15 bases lying between them. CDR3 in amino acids: CASRPDGGTGELFF. The CDR3, as DNA: TGTGCTAGTCGGCCCGACGGGGGAACCGGGGAGCTGTTTTTT.

This clone has more than one count but fewer than ten. The chain's CDR3 is CASSRDRGLNYGYTF. The CDR3 DNA reads TGTGCCAGCAGTCGGGACAGGGGGCTTAACTATGGCTACACCTTC. The gene calls are TRBV2 and TRBJ1-2, with 12 bases fitting TRBD1. Germline V gene lookup returns CDR1 SNHLY and CDR2 FYNNEI. CDR3 size: 15 residues. Germline trimming cut 5 bases from V and 1 base from J; bases unmatched to any gene: 2. Drawing the rest from reference TRBV2 and TRBJ1-2, the complete variable domain is EPEVTQTPSHQVTQMGQEVILRCVPISNHLYFYWYRQILGQKVEFLVSFYNNEISEKSEIFDDQFSVERPDGSNFTLKIRSTKLEDSAMYFCASSRDRGLNYGYTFGSGTRLTVV.

The chain has TRBV30 and TRBJ2-7; TRBD1 is a possible D gene (6 bases). Per germline, CDR1 GTSNPN and CDR2 SVGIG (reference sequence). The CDR3 length is 14 residues. V was pared by 0 bases and J by 11 bases, with 20 bases between. The CDR3 coding sequence is TGTGCCTGGAGTGTACGCCGCCGGACAGCCACTAAGTACTTC. Translated, it gives CAWSVRRRTATKYF.

The chain employs TRBV15 and TRBJ1-5; no clear D. CDR3 length equals 13 residues. Germline V gene data show CDR1 as LNHNV and CDR2 as YYDKDF (reference sequence). Between the trimmed V and J ends, which lost 1 base and 7 bases, there was a span of 8 bases. DNA for the CDR3: TGTGCCACCAGCAGAGTGGACCGACAGCCCCAGCATTTT. This sequence encodes CATSRVDRQPQHF.

The chain has TRBV3-1 (or the pseudogene TRBV3-2) and TRBJ1-5; no definite D call. Trimming removed 0 bases at V and 7 bases at J, with 10 bases between. The CDR3 contains 14 residues. The V gene's germline CDR1 is LGHDT and CDR2 YNNKEL (reference sequence). The DNA of the CDR3 is TGTGCCAGCAGCCAAGATATAGGGAGGCAGCCCCAGCATTTT. This codes for CASSQDIGRQPQHF.

The chain carries TRBV18 and TRBJ2-1, with 14 bases matching TRBD2. Germline values: CDR1 KGHSH, CDR2 LQKENI. Germline trimming cut 0 bases from V and 5 bases from J; bases unmatched to any gene: 0. CDR3 size: 16 residues. CDR3 sequence (DNA): TGTGCCAGCTCACCACCGACTAGCGGGGGGGACAATGAGCAGTTCTTC. It translates to CASSPPTSGGDNEQFF.

This chain joins TRBV5-6 and TRBJ2-3; D unclear. This CDR3 is 14 amino acids long. V lost 2 bases and J 8 bases, leaving 15 bases between the germline ends. CDR1 and CDR2 (germline): SGHDT, YYEEEE. CDR3 loop: CASSLRTARGTQYF. The CDR3 DNA reads as TGTGCCAGCAGCTTACGGACGGCCCGCGGTACGCAGTATTTT.

The gene calls are TRBV11-2 and TRBJ2-3, with D possibly matching TRBD2 (5 bases). CDR1 is SGHAT, CDR2 FQNNGV, per germline. V was shortened by 5 bases and J by 4 bases, with 16 bases between the two germline ends. This CDR3 is built from 15 residues. CDR3 protein: CASSLTGLLPDTQYF. The CDR3 DNA is TGTGCCAGCAGCCTAACGGGGTTACTACCAGATACGCAGTATTTT.

This clone showed up just a few times. The chain is built from TRBV30 and TRBJ1-1, with TRBD1 identical over 7 bases. Germline assignment: CDR1 GTSNPN and CDR2 SVGIG (reference sequence). J gave up 7 bases and V 5 bases, and 7 bases lay outside the gene matches. This CDR3 spans 12 amino acids. The CDR3 is CAWGRGSNEAFF. CDR3 in DNA: TGTGCCTGGGGCAGGGGGTCTAATGAAGCTTTCTTT.

A single count supports this clone. This chain joins TRBV2 and TRBJ1-5; D is unresolved. Between the trimmed V and J ends, which lost 4 bases and 13 bases, there was a span of 14 bases. Germline CDR1 and CDR2: SNHLY and FYNNEI. The CDR3 covers 12 residues. CDR3 sequence: CASSVVWSAQHF. DNA for the CDR3: TGTGCCAGCAGTGTGGTTTGGTCGGCACAGCATTTT.

This clone was counted a single time. The chain joins TRBV9 to TRBJ2-3; perhaps D is TRBD1 or TRBD2 (6 bases each). Germline CDR1 reads SGDLS; CDR2 reads YYNGEE. The V gene lost 4 bases and the J gene lost 5 bases, with 17 bases spanning the gap. CDR3 length: 15 residues. The CDR3 DNA follows: TGTGCCAGCAGCTATTCAAGGGGGGCTGGAGATACGCAGTATTTT. This codes for CASSYSRGAGDTQYF.

This chain connects TRBV19 to TRBJ2-7, with 7 nucleotides matching TRBD1. V trimming: 3 bases; J trimming: 3 bases; junction bases outside the gene matches: 14. Germline-derived CDR1 and CDR2 are LNHDA and SQIVND (reference sequence). This CDR3 is 17 amino acids long. The CDR3 sequence is CASSMTGFPRVDYEQYF. The CDR3 DNA is TGTGCCAGTAGTATGACAGGGTTCCCCCGCGTGGACTACGAGCAGTACTTC.

This clone has just a few counts. The rearrangement links TRBV12-5 to TRBJ2-5; TRBD2 is a possible D gene (5 bases). V lost 0 bases and J lost 5, with 13 bases in between. The germline gives CDR1 LGHNT, CDR2 FRNRAP. The CDR3 length is 15 residues. CDR3 protein: CASGLVGDQRETQYF. As DNA, the CDR3 is TGTGCTAGTGGTTTGGTCGGGGATCAGAGGGAGACCCAGTACTTC.

The V gene is TRBV7-8, the J gene TRBJ1-2, with TRBD1 identical over 7 bases. Germline-derived CDR1 and CDR2 are SGHVS and FQNEAQ. The V and J ends lost 1 base and 3 bases, in that order; junction bases with no gene match: 2. The CDR3 covers 14 residues. CDR3 residues: CASSLETGDYGYTF. The DNA of the CDR3 is TGTGCCAGCAGCTTAGAAACAGGGGACTATGGCTACACCTTC.

On this clone itself: Its ends do not fully match the called genes, so a read error is possible. This chain joins TRBV7-7 and TRBJ1-3; D unclear. This CDR3 has 15 residues. Per the germline V gene, CDR1 is SSHAT and CDR2 is FNYEAQ (reference sequence). The CDR3 DNA sequence: TGTGCTAGCAGCTTCGGACTGTTATCTGGAAACACCATATATTTT. It translates to CASSFGLLSGNTIYF.

In DNA form, the CDR3 reads TGCGCCAGCAGCTTGAGTCCCCGGGGGCAAAGGGGGGAGGAGACCCAGTACTTC. Protein product: CASSLSPRGQRGEETQYF. The chain joins TRBV5-1 to TRBJ2-5; D is possibly TRBD1 or TRBD2 (6 bases each). V lost 1 base and J 5 bases, leaving 24 bases between the germline ends. The CDR3 covers 18 residues. Germline V lookup: CDR1 SGHRS, CDR2 YFSETQ.

V is TRBV4-1 and J is TRBJ2-1; 7 nucleotides agree with TRBD1. The CDR3 runs 16 residues. Unmatched junction bases numbered 4, after V lost 0 bases and J lost 2 bases. Looked up from germline, CDR1 is MGHRA and CDR2 is YSYEKL. The CDR3: CASSQDRDSTYNEQFF. CDR3 nucleotides: TGCGCCAGCAGCCAAGACCGGGACAGCACCTACAATGAGCAGTTCTTC.

Notes on this clone: Distinct nucleotide sequences in the sample also encode this CDR3. The chain uses TRBV29-1 and TRBJ1-5; 7 positions agree with TRBD1. The germline V gene encodes CDR1 SQVTM and CDR2 ANQGSEA. The CDR3 runs 13 residues. V was pared by 5 bases and J by 2 bases, with 3 bases of the junction left unmatched. CDR3 sequence (DNA): TGCAGCGTTAAAACAGGGGGCAATCAGCCCCAGCATTTT. It yields the protein CSVKTGGNQPQHF.

This chain links TRBV12-5 with TRBJ1-2; D may be TRBD1 (5 bases). This CDR3 is built from 13 residues. Germline CDR1 is LGHNT and CDR2 is FRNRAP. The CDR3, as DNA: TGTGCCGGCCCAACCCGGGACGGCTATGGCTACACCTTC. The encoded protein is CAGPTRDGYGYTF.

This clone was seen just once. The rearrangement joins TRBV6-5 to TRBJ1-1, with a weak D call TRBD1 (6 bases). The CDR3 contains 15 residues. Germline V gene lookup returns CDR1 MNHEY and CDR2 SVGAGI. Trimming pared 7 bases from V and 0 bases from J, leaving 15 bases between. The CDR3 nucleotides are TGTGCCAGCAAGTACGGCGGACAGCTGAACACTGAAGCTTTCTTT. Translated: CASKYGGQLNTEAFF.

This clone was seen only a few times. The V call is TRBV7-2, the J call TRBJ2-7, with D perhaps matching TRBD1 (6 bases). The CDR3 spans 13 residues. Germline loops: CDR1 SGHTA, CDR2 FQGNSA. The V end lost 3 bases, the J end lost 2 bases, and 8 bases lay between the germline ends. DNA of the CDR3: TGTGCCAGCAGCTTTGACAGGACCTACGAGCAGTACTTC. This sequence encodes CASSFDRTYEQYF. Complete variable domain (other parts from reference TRBV7-2 and TRBJ2-7): GAGVSQSPSNKVTEKGKDVELRCDPISGHTALYWYRQSLGQGLEFLIYFQGNSAPDKSGLPSDRFSAERTGGSVSTLTIQRTQQEDSAVYLCASSFDRTYEQYFGPGTRLTVT.

The chain carries TRBV11-2 and TRBJ2-5, with D possibly being TRBD2 (5 bases). CDR1 and CDR2 from the germline V gene are SGHAT and FQNNGV. The CDR3 sequence is 14 residues long. Trimming shortened V by 0 bases and J by 7 bases, and 12 bases separated the two germline ends. The CDR3 sequence is CASSLDLARGTQYF. CDR3 DNA sequence: TGTGCCAGCAGCTTAGACCTTGCCCGGGGGACCCAGTACTTC.

The genes are TRBV7-8 and TRBJ2-3; D assignment may be TRBD1 or TRBD2 (6 bases each). Germline V gene lookup returns CDR1 SGHVS and CDR2 FQNEAQ. V lost 5 bases and J lost 6, with 15 bases in between. The CDR3 extends over 14 amino acids. The CDR3 region has the DNA TGTGCCAGCAGCAAGTGGGGGGCCGGGGATACGCAGTATTTT. Its protein product is CASSKWGAGDTQYF. Filled out from reference TRBV7-8 and TRBJ2-3, the complete variable domain reads GAGVSQSPRYKVAKRGQDVALRCDPISGHVSLFWYQQALGQGPEFLTYFQNEAQLDKSGLPSDRFFAERPEGSVSTLKIQRTQQEDSAVYLCASSKWGAGDTQYFGPGTRLTVL.

The chain recombines TRBV6-2 or TRBV6-3 with TRBJ1-1; TRBD1 is a possible D gene (6 bases). V was cut by 2 bases and J by 5 bases, with 18 bases left in between. Germline values: CDR1 MNHEY, CDR2 SVGEGT. The length of the CDR3 is 16 residues. The CDR3 here is CASSYARGGVRTEAFF. The DNA for the CDR3 is TGTGCCAGCAGTTACGCCAGGGGCGGAGTGAGGACTGAAGCTTTCTTT.

V and J are TRBV29-1 and TRBJ2-5; D gene ambiguous. The V end lost 4 bases, the J end lost 2 bases, and 11 bases lay between the germline ends. The CDR3 consists of 13 residues. The germline V gene encodes CDR1 SQVTM and CDR2 ANQGSEA. The CDR3 is CSVVELLQETQYF. CDR3 DNA sequence: TGCAGCGTTGTGGAACTCCTACAAGAGACCCAGTACTTC.

The J gene is TRBJ1-2, the V gene TRBV9; TRBD1 agrees at 11 bases. J lost 8 bases, V lost 4 bases, and 7 bases had no gene match. This CDR3 contains 14 residues. CDR1 and CDR2 (germline): SGDLS, YYNGEE. CDR3 in amino acids: CASSPGQGARGYTF. For the CDR3, the DNA is TGTGCCAGCAGCCCTGGACAGGGGGCGAGGGGCTACACCTTC.

This chain links TRBV27 with TRBJ2-1, with D unclear. Germline V CDR1 and CDR2: MNHEY, SMNVEV (reference sequence). Trimming shortened V by 5 bases and J by 2 bases, and 10 bases separated the two germline ends. This CDR3 has 14 amino acids. This CDR3 reads CASSPVGTYNEQFF. Here the CDR3 DNA reads TGTGCCAGCAGTCCCGTGGGAACCTACAATGAGCAGTTCTTC.

Worth noting for this clone: As the CDR3 is not closed by the conserved phenylalanine or tryptophan, this likely results from a read error. This chain connects TRBV28 to TRBJ1-6; TRBD1 aligns across 7 bases. The CDR3 is made up of 15 amino acids. V lost 9 bases and J lost 8; bases outside the gene matches: 13. From germline, CDR1 is MDHEN and CDR2 SYDVKM. The CDR3 loop reads CASNRLGQLYSPLHL. In DNA form, the CDR3 reads TGTGCCAGTAACCGGCTGGGACAGCTTTATTCACCCCTCCACCTT.

The V call is TRBV6-5, the J call TRBJ2-1; 9 bases align to TRBD1. Germline V CDR1 and CDR2: MNHEY, SVGAGI. The CDR3 totals 15 residues. V trimming: 2 bases; J trimming: 6 bases; junction bases outside the gene matches: 5. In nucleotides, the CDR3 is TGTGCCAGCAGTTACACTCAGGGACAGGGCAATGAGCAGTTCTTC. It is translated as CASSYTQGQGNEQFF.

The J gene is TRBJ2-2, the V gene TRBV5-1; D is perhaps TRBD1 (6 bases). V lost 4 bases to trimming and J lost 5 bases, with 12 bases between them. The CDR3 covers 14 residues. The V gene's germline CDR1 is SGHRS and CDR2 YFSETQ. The CDR3 coding sequence is TGCGCCAGCAGCCTGGACAGCTCTACCGGGGAGCTGTTTTTT. Translation: CASSLDSSTGELFF.